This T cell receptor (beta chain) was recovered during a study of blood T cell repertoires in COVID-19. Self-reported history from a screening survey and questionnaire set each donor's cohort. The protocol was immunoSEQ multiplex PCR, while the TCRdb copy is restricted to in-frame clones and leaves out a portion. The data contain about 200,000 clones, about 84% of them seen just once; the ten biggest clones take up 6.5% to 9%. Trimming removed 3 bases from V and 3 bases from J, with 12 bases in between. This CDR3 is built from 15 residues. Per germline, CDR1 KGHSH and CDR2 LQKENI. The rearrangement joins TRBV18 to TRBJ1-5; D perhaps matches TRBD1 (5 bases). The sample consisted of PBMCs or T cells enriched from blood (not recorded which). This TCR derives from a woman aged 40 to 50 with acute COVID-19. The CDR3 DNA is TGTGCCAGCTCACCCTCGACAGTGATCAATCAGCCCCAGCATTTT. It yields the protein CASSPSTVINQPQHF.